The clone carrying this T cell receptor (beta chain) was detected many times. Its target is not known. Since it is a stray read in a library aimed at alpha chains, this beta chain has a size that is not meaningful. This sample was taken from a study of spatial heterogeneity in lung cancer. Study details: There was a strong correlation between the counts of TCR transcripts measured in tumor regions and a T cell transcriptional module score that was calculated from matched bulk RNA-seq. Whole-study results and caveats: How many expanded intratumoral alpha and beta TCRs were present tracked the tumor mutation count, which was a count of nonsynonymous mutations.

Time point described: sample taken at primary tumor resection. The donors, about 78 patients with untreated early-stage non-small cell lung cancer, provided the samples. Unsorted tumor, nontumor lung tissue or cryopreserved PBMC supplied the whole RNA. One entry per CDR3 protein, called by TCRdb with MiXCR from the 5' RACE reads. The sample has some 14,000 distinct CDR3 sequences, 5.6% seen once. This TCR was recovered from a female donor with early-stage non-small cell lung cancer. The sample here was lung tumor tissue, taken at surgery.

The CDR3: CASSSTSGGDPFF. In DNA form, the CDR3 reads TGTGCCAGCAGTTCTACTAGCGGGGGGGATCCGTTCTTC. This chain uses TRBV6-2 or TRBV6-3 with TRBJ2-1, with 13 bases lining up with TRBD2. This CDR3 spans 13 amino acids. V shed 4 bases and J 15 bases; nucleotides not matched to a gene: 6. CDR1 and CDR2 (germline): MNHEY, SVGEGT.